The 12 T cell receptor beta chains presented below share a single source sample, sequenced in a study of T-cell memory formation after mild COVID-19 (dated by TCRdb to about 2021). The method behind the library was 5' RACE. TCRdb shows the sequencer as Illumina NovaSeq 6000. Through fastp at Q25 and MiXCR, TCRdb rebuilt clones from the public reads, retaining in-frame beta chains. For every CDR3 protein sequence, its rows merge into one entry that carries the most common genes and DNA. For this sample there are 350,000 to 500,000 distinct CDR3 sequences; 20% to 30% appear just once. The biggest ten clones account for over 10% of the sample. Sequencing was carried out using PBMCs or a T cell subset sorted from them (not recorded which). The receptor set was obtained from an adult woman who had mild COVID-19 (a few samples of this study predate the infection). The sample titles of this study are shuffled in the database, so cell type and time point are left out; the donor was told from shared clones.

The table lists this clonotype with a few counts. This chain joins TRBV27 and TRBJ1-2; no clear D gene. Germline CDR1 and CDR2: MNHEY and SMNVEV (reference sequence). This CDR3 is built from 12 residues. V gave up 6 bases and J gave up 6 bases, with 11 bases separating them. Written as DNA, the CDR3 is TGTGCCAGCAGAAGCGGTTTGGATGGCTACACCTTC. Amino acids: CASRSGLDGYTF.

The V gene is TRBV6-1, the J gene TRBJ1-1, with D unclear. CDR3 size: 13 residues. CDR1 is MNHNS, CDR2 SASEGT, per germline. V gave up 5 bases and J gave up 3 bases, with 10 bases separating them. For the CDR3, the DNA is TGTGCCAGCAGTCTTTATACAGACACTGAAGCTTTCTTT. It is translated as CASSLYTDTEAFF.

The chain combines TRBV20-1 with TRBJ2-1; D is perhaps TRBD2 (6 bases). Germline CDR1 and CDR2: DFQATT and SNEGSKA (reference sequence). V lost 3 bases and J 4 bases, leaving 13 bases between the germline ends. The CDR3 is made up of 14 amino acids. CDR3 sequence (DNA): TGCAGTGCTAGGGGTTGGCGGGATTACAATGAGCAGTTCTTC. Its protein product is CSARGWRDYNEQFF.

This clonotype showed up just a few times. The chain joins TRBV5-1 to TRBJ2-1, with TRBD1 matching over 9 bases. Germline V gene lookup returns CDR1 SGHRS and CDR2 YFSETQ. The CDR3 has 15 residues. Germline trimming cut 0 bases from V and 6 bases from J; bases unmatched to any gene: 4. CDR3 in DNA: TGCGCCAGCAGCTTGGGAGTGACAGGGGGCAATGAGCAGTTCTTC. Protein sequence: CASSLGVTGGNEQFF.

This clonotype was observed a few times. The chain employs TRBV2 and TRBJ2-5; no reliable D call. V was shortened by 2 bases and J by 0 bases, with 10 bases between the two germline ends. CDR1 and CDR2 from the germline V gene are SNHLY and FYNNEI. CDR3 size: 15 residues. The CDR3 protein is CASSEWGLDQETQYF. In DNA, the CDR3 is TGTGCCAGCAGTGAATGGGGATTAGACCAAGAGACCCAGTACTTC.

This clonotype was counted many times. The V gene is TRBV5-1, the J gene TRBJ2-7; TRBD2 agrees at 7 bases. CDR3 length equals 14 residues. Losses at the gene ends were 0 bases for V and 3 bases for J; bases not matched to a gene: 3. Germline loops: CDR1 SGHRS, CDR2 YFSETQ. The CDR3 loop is CASSLASGHYEQYF. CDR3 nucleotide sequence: TGCGCCAGCAGCTTGGCTAGCGGACACTACGAGCAGTACTTC.

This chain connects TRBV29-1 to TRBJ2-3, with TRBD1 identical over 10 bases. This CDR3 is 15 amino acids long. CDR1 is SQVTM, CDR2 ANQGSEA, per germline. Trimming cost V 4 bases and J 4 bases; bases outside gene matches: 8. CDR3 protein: CSVVGQGVVADTQYF. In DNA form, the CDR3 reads TGCAGCGTTGTTGGACAGGGGGTCGTTGCAGATACGCAGTATTTT.

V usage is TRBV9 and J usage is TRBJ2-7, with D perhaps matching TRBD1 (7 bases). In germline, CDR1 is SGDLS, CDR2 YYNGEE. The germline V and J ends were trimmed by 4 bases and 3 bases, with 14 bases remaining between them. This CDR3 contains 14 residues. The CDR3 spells CASSPGDSYYEQYF. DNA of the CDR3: TGTGCCAGCAGCCCGGGGGACAGCTACTACGAGCAGTACTTC.

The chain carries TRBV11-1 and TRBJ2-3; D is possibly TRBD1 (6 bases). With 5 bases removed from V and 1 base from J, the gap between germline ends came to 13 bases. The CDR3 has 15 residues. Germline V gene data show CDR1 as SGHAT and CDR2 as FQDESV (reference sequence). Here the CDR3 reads CASSSRQVRTDTQYF. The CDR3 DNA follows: TGTGCCAGCAGCAGCAGACAGGTTCGCACAGATACGCAGTATTTT.

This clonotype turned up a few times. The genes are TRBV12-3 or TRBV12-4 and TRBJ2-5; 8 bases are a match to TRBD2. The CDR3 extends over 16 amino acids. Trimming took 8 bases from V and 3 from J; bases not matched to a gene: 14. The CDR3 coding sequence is TGTGCCAGCCTTAAGAGTCCGGCGGGGGGAAAAGAGACCCAGTACTTC. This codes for CASLKSPAGGKETQYF.

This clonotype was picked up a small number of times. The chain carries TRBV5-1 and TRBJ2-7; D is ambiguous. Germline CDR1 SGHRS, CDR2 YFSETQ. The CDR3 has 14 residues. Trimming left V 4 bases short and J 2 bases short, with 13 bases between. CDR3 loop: CASSPRVGTYEQYF. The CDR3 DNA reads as TGCGCCAGCAGCCCCCGGGTAGGGACCTACGAGCAGTACTTC.

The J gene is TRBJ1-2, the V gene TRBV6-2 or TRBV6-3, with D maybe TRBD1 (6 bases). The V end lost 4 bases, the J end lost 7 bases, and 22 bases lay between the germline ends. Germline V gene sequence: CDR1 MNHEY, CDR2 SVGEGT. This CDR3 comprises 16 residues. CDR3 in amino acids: CASSSPYKGGVGGYTF. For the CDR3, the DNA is TGTGCCAGCAGTTCACCTTATAAAGGGGGAGTCGGTGGCTACACCTTC.